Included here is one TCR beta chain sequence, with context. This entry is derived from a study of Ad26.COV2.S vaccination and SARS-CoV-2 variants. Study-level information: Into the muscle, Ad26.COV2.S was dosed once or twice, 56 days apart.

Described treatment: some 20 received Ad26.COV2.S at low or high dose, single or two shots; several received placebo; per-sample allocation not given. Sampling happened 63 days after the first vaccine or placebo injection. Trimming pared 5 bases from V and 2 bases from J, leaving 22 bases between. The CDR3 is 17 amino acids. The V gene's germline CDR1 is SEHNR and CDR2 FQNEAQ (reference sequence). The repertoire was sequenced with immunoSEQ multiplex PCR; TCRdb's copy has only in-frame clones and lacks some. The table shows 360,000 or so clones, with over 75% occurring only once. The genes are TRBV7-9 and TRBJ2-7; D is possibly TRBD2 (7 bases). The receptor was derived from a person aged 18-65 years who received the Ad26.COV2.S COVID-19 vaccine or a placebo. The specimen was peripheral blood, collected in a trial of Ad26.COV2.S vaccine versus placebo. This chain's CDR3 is CASSRGAAGDITYEQYF. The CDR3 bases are TGTGCCAGCAGCCGGGGGGCAGCGGGTGATATCACCTACGAGCAGTACTTC.